One T cell receptor (beta chain) is described in this entry. No antigen is known for it. The CDR3 runs 14 residues. With V trimmed by 5 bases and J by 3 bases, 5 bases remained unmatched. The germline V gene has CDR1 GTSNPN and CDR2 SVGIG (reference sequence). Multiplex PCR, run in two rounds, amplified TCR beta CDR3 from genomic DNA. Round-one PCR had primers specific to each TRBV and TRBJ gene. TCRdb re-called the multiplex PCR reads through MiXCR, storing one row per CDR3 protein. The data contain about 26,000 distinct CDR3 sequences, 30% of them singletons. This specimen belongs to a study of prognosis after radiotherapy for stage I lung cancer. Findings and limits, study-wide: Counted unique TCR clones declined after stereotactic body radiation therapy (median approximately 10,000 versus 7,000).

The source is a donor at least 50 years old with non-small cell lung cancer. This sample comprised PBMCs, obtained before or after stereotactic body radiation therapy (not recorded which). The chain employs TRBV30 and TRBJ2-2; 8 bases are shared with TRBD2. CDR3 nucleotide sequence: TGTGCCTGGGACGGGAGGGAGGACACCGGGGAGCTGTTTTTT. Protein: CAWDGREDTGELFF.